This T cell receptor beta chain emerged from a study of preoperative IRX-2 immunotherapy in early breast cancer. The CDR3 spans 19 residues. Trimming cost V 3 bases and J 2 bases; bases outside gene matches: 11. Germline V gene sequence: CDR1 SGHVS, CDR2 FNYEAQ. Treatment indicated: preoperative locoregional IRX-2 cytokine immunotherapy. Samples came from a phase Ib trial of preoperative locoregional IRX-2 cytokine immunotherapy. Sequencing was performed with immunoSEQ multiplex PCR; in TCRdb, only in-frame clones are kept and a portion is missing. The top ten hold 5% to 7% of the sample, which has approximately 30,000 clones, nearly 95% seen once.

This receptor was obtained from a human donor with breast cancer. The sample here was taken from a patient treated with IRX-2 immunotherapy. The genes are TRBV7-6 and TRBJ2-5; 14 bases are a match to TRBD2. The CDR3 sequence is CASSFSTGTSGGPQETQYF. The CDR3, as DNA: TGTGCCAGCAGCTTTAGTACCGGGACTAGCGGGGGTCCTCAAGAGACCCAGTACTTC.